The 26 T cell receptor beta chains presented below share a single source sample, sequenced in a study of CD8+ T cells in alopecia areata. Investigators isolated RNA and reverse transcribed it into cDNA to act as the sequencing template. The method was immunoSEQ multiplex PCR; TCRdb's version includes in-frame clones alone and lacks a portion of them. The sample records more than 200,000 clones, under 70% being singletons. The sample's treatment: oral pan-JAK inhibitor, 5-10 mg twice daily. The sample here was CD4+ T cells sorted from blood, taken between weeks 44 and 45, from a patient treated with tofacitinib. The receptor set was obtained from a human donor with alopecia areata.

The chain carries TRBV7-2 and TRBJ2-5; tentative D call: TRBD2 (5 bases). This CDR3 has 14 residues. Germline V lookup: CDR1 SGHTA, CDR2 FQGNSA. Between the trimmed V and J ends, which lost 3 bases and 4 bases, there was a span of 12 bases. The CDR3 is CASSFNLGGETQYF. The CDR3 bases are TGTGCCAGCAGCTTTAACCTTGGAGGAGAGACCCAGTACTTC. The complete variable domain, with remaining parts taken from reference TRBV7-2 and TRBJ2-5, reads GAGVSQSPSNKVTEKGKDVELRCDPISGHTALYWYRQSLGQGLEFLIYFQGNSAPDKSGLPSDRFSAERTGGSVSTLTIQRTQQEDSAVYLCASSFNLGGETQYFGPGTRLLVL.

The chain joins TRBV5-6 to TRBJ1-1; TRBD1 might be the D (6 bases). With 4 bases removed from V and 4 bases from J, the gap between germline ends came to 11 bases. In germline, CDR1 is SGHDT, CDR2 YYEEEE. This CDR3 region has 13 residues. In DNA form, the CDR3 reads TGTGCCAGCAGCAAACTGACAGGCACTGAAGCTTTCTTT. Protein product: CASSKLTGTEAFF.

This clone was counted a few times. The chain joins TRBV4-3 to TRBJ2-5, with TRBD2 identical over 10 bases. This CDR3 has 15 residues. Germline CDR1 LGHNA, CDR2 YSLEER. The trim removed 0 bases at V and 5 bases at J, leaving 3 bases unmatched. Here the CDR3 DNA reads TGCGCCAGCAGCCAAGACCTAGCGGGGGAGGAGACCCAGTACTTC. Encoded protein: CASSQDLAGEETQYF.

This clone occurred once. The chain uses TRBV5-1 and TRBJ2-5, with TRBD1 as a possible D gene (6 bases). Germline V gives CDR1 SGHRS, CDR2 YFSETQ. Trimming removed 1 base from V and 3 bases from J, with 7 bases in between. The CDR3 is made up of 13 amino acids. The CDR3 is CASSLSGEETQYF. CDR3 coding DNA: TGCGCCAGCAGCTTGTCAGGGGAAGAGACCCAGTACTTC.

This clone was counted between two and nine times. The chain combines TRBV2 with TRBJ2-7; D not resolved. There are 10 residues in the CDR3. V dropped 2 bases and J dropped 7 bases, with 3 bases sitting between them. CDR1 and CDR2 (germline): SNHLY, FYNNEI. The CDR3 is CASSEIEQYF. The CDR3 DNA is TGTGCCAGCAGTGAAATAGAGCAGTACTTC.

The chain uses TRBV4-3 and TRBJ1-2; D remains ambiguous. Per germline, CDR1 LGHNA and CDR2 YSLEER. V was cut by 0 bases and J by 8 bases, with 7 bases left in between. The CDR3 extends over 12 amino acids. The CDR3 protein is CASSQDYGGYTF. The CDR3 DNA follows: TGCGCCAGCAGCCAAGATTACGGCGGCTACACCTTC.

This chain joins TRBV5-1 and TRBJ2-4; D gene uncertain. V was cut by 0 bases and J by 3 bases, with 10 bases left in between. Germline-derived CDR1 and CDR2 are SGHRS and YFSETQ. The length of the CDR3 is 15 residues. The CDR3 DNA sequence: TGCGCCAGCAGCTTGGCCGTGGATGGCAAAAACATTCAGTACTTC. Translation gives CASSLAVDGKNIQYF.

This clone was detected only a few times. The rearrangement links TRBV7-9 to TRBJ2-7, with unresolved D. V dropped 5 bases and J dropped 3 bases, with 8 bases sitting between them. There are 12 residues in the CDR3. Germline V gene sequence: CDR1 SEHNR, CDR2 FQNEAQ (reference sequence). CDR3 bases: TGTGCCAGCAGCCCCACCAACTACGAGCAGTACTTC. Protein product: CASSPTNYEQYF.

Relative to its sample, this clone is medium-sized (0.01 to 0.1%). The CDR3 DNA reads TGCGCCAGCAGCCAAGGCCCTAGACAGGGGGAGACCCAGTACTTC. Translating gives CASSQGPRQGETQYF. This chain uses TRBV4-3 with TRBJ2-5; 8 nucleotides line up with TRBD1. This CDR3 is built from 15 residues. V gave up 1 base and J gave up 5 bases; unmatched junction bases: 6. Looked up from germline, CDR1 is LGHNA and CDR2 is YSLEER.

This chain uses TRBV19 with TRBJ2-3, with no clear D. The CDR3 has 16 amino acids. The germline V gene encodes CDR1 LNHDA and CDR2 SQIVND (reference sequence). With 3 bases removed from V and 0 bases from J, the gap between germline ends came to 13 bases. The CDR3 protein is CASSISASASTDTQYF. CDR3 coding DNA: TGTGCCAGTAGTATCTCGGCCAGCGCTAGCACAGATACGCAGTATTTT.

The chain couples TRBV27 to TRBJ1-5, with D uncertain. The germline gives CDR1 MNHEY, CDR2 SMNVEV (reference sequence). The germline V and J ends were trimmed by 8 bases and 6 bases, with 23 bases remaining between them. The CDR3 totals 16 residues. The CDR3 DNA sequence: TGTGCCAGCTCCCTGACATCCTCCCTATGGGGTCAGCCCCAGCATTTT. Translation gives CASSLTSSLWGQPQHF.

The chain couples TRBV4-1 to TRBJ1-1; D may be TRBD1 (5 bases). Germline V lookup: CDR1 MGHRA, CDR2 YSYEKL. The CDR3 loop spans 16 amino acids. V lost 3 bases to trimming and J lost 3 bases, with 17 bases between them. The CDR3 region is CASSQTGLPTDTEAFF. DNA for the CDR3: TGCGCCAGCAGCCAGACGGGGCTCCCTACGGACACTGAAGCTTTCTTT.

The chain uses TRBV2 and TRBJ1-5, with D possibly TRBD1 on 6 matching bases. CDR3 length: 15 residues. Germline V gene lookup returns CDR1 SNHLY and CDR2 FYNNEI. The V and J ends lost 2 bases and 6 bases respectively, with 14 bases between them. The CDR3 protein is CASSESQGLGQPQHF. CDR3 sequence (DNA): TGTGCCAGCAGTGAATCGCAGGGGCTGGGTCAGCCCCAGCATTTT.

For the CDR3, the DNA is TGCGCCAGCAGCTTGGATGTCTATGGCTACACCTTC. Translation gives CASSLDVYGYTF. V gene TRBV5-1 combines with J gene TRBJ1-2; D remains ambiguous. V was clipped by 0 bases and J by 4 bases, with 4 bases between them. In germline, CDR1 is SGHRS, CDR2 YFSETQ. The CDR3 loop spans 12 amino acids.

This clone was picked up a small number of times. This CDR3 is also generated by other DNA sequences in the sample. The rearrangement links TRBV5-6 to TRBJ2-2; D is unclear. The CDR3 consists of 14 residues. Germline V gives CDR1 SGHDT, CDR2 YYEEEE. Trimming shortened V by 0 bases and J by 5 bases, and 8 bases separated the two germline ends. The CDR3 protein is CASSLGTGTGELFF. The CDR3 nucleotides are TGTGCCAGCAGCTTGGGGACCGGGACCGGGGAGCTGTTTTTT. Together with reference TRBV5-6 and TRBJ2-2, the CDR3 gives the full variable domain: DAGVTQSPTHLIKTRGQQVTLRCSPKSGHDTVSWYQQALGQGPQFIFQYYEEEERQRGNFPDRFSGHQFPNYSSELNVNALLLGDSALYLCASSLGTGTGELFFGEGSRLTVL.

The chain links TRBV30 to TRBJ1-6; D is perhaps TRBD1 (5 bases). CDR1 GTSNPN and CDR2 SVGIG come from the germline V gene (reference sequence). V was cut by 2 bases and J by 12 bases, with 14 bases left in between. The CDR3 extends over 13 amino acids. This CDR3 is CAWSPQGTGPLHF. The CDR3 DNA reads TGTGCCTGGAGTCCCCAGGGTACAGGACCCCTCCACTTT.

In this sample, this clone turned up a few times. This chain connects TRBV6-5 to TRBJ2-3, with D perhaps matching TRBD1 (7 bases). CDR1 is MNHEY, CDR2 SVGAGI, per germline. Trimming removed 11 bases at V and 12 bases at J, with 18 bases between. The CDR3 consists of 11 residues. The CDR3: CACEGGGVQYF. CDR3 nucleotides: TGTGCCTGCGAAGGGGGCGGGGTACAGTATTTT.

This sequence joins TRBV19 and TRBJ1-5; maybe TRBD1 (5 bases). Trimming left V 3 bases short and J 4 bases short, with 16 bases between. Germline CDR1 is LNHDA and CDR2 is SQIVND (reference sequence). The CDR3 sequence is 16 residues long. CDR3: CASSILLGTPNQPQHF. The CDR3 region has the DNA TGTGCCAGTAGTATCCTCTTGGGGACCCCAAATCAGCCCCAGCATTTT.

The chain joins TRBV29-1 to TRBJ2-7, with 9 bases matching TRBD2. Germline V lookup: CDR1 SQVTM, CDR2 ANQGSEA. With V trimmed by 5 bases and J by 3 bases, 2 bases remained unmatched. The CDR3 runs to 12 residues. The DNA of the CDR3 is TGCAGCGTTCGGACTAGCGTCTACGAGCAGTACTTC. Its protein is CSVRTSVYEQYF.

J is TRBJ2-7 and V is TRBV7-9; D gene unclear. The ends were cut back, 4 bases at V and 2 bases at J, with 15 bases in the middle. The CDR3 contains 15 residues. Germline V gene sequence: CDR1 SEHNR, CDR2 FQNEAQ (reference sequence). CDR3 sequence reads: CASSSALGSTYEQYF. CDR3 in DNA: TGTGCCAGCAGCTCCGCACTGGGATCGACCTACGAGCAGTACTTC.

The gene calls are TRBV2 and TRBJ2-6, with 8 bases that match TRBD1. Germline CDR1 and CDR2: SNHLY and FYNNEI. V trimming: 6 bases; J trimming: 2 bases; junction bases outside the gene matches: 0. The CDR3 is 14 amino acids. DNA for the CDR3: TGTGCCAGCAGGGACAGGGCTGGGGCCAACGTCCTGACTTTC. This sequence encodes CASRDRAGANVLTF.

This chain links TRBV5-1 with TRBJ2-4, with D perhaps TRBD1 or TRBD2 (6 bases each). Germline V gene sequence: CDR1 SGHRS, CDR2 YFSETQ. This CDR3 is built from 15 residues. V was clipped by 0 bases and J by 6 bases, with 13 bases between them. The CDR3 region is CASSLGAGDLNIQYF. As DNA, the CDR3 is TGCGCCAGCAGCTTGGGGGCAGGGGACTTAAACATTCAGTACTTC.

To note about this clone: Relative to the germline gene, one junction end is altered; a read error may explain this. This sequence joins TRBV18 and TRBJ1-1, with no clear D. Germline lookup yields CDR1 KGHSH and CDR2 LQKENI. The CDR3 covers 12 residues. The DNA for the CDR3 is TGTGCCAGCTCACCAATGGCAGAACCTCCCATTTTT. Encoded protein: CASSPMAEPPIF. Variable domain in full (rest from reference TRBV18 and TRBJ1-1): NAGVMQNPRHLVRRRGQEARLRCSPMKGHSHVYWYRQLPEEGLKFMVYLQKENIIDESGMPKERFSAEFPKEGPSILRIQQVVRGDSAAYFCASSPMAEPPIFGQGTRLTVV.

The chain combines TRBV5-1 with TRBJ1-1; 7 nucleotides match TRBD1. V gave up 2 bases and J gave up 4 bases; unmatched junction bases: 11. The germline V gene encodes CDR1 SGHRS and CDR2 YFSETQ. The CDR3 is made up of 16 amino acids. The CDR3: CASSFGQVDGGTEAFF. For the CDR3, the DNA is TGCGCCAGCAGCTTTGGACAGGTCGATGGGGGCACTGAAGCTTTCTTT.

This clone came up a few times. The chain employs TRBV5-1 and TRBJ2-1, with D possibly being TRBD2 (6 bases). V was clipped by 7 bases and J by 2 bases, with 13 bases between them. The CDR3 has 14 amino acids. Germline CDR1 and CDR2: SGHRS and YFSETQ. The CDR3 reads CASGVAGPYNEQFF. The DNA of the CDR3 is TGCGCCAGCGGGGTGGCGGGACCCTACAATGAGCAGTTCTTC.

This rearrangement joins TRBV19 to TRBJ2-5, with D maybe TRBD1 (5 bases). This CDR3 is built from 15 residues. V was pared by 3 bases and J by 0 bases, with 11 bases between. Germline CDR1 LNHDA, CDR2 SQIVND (reference sequence). The CDR3 is CASSITRQYQETQYF. The DNA for the CDR3 is TGTGCCAGTAGTATTACCAGACAGTACCAAGAGACCCAGTACTTC.